This T cell receptor (beta chain) is from a study of blood T cell repertoires in COVID-19 (dated by TCRdb to 2018 to 2021). Background on the whole study: The collaborator samples originated in the United States, Italy and Spain and spanned the acute and convalescent phases of COVID-19. The prospective study material was composed of cDNA or gDNA derived from T cells, B-cell-depleted T cells, or PBMCs. The repertoires were released in a freely available public database meant as a resource for research on the immune response to SARS-CoV-2. The dataset comprised deeply sampled blood TCRbeta repertoires from subjects exposed to, actively infected with, or recovered from COVID-19. Samples were obtained from the ongoing ImmuneRACE study (first 160 participants) and from 1,200 or so subjects provided by 6 global collaborators. HLA class I and class II types, where available, came from metadata supplied by the sample provider rather than from assay-based typing. Sample metadata almost always included a de-identified subject ID, COVID-19 status, age in years and sex.

With respect to this clone: No cognate antigen has been identified for it. No base quality information exists; no much larger clone differs at one position.

Including cysteine and phenylalanine, the CDR3 has 15 amino acids. CDR3 DNA only is kept here, 45 bases in frame from base 1. CDR1 and CDR2 (SGHNT, YENEEA) derive from the germline V gene. Trimming takes 5 bases off V and 4 bases off J; junction bases not matched to a gene: 6. Collaborating institutions collected whole blood in K2EDTA tubes following their own protocols. For TCRbeta analysis, collaborator samples were shipped as frozen whole blood, as isolated PBMCs, or as DNA extracted from either sample type. The immunoSEQ Assay, a bias-controlled multiplex PCR, was used to amplify TCRbeta CDR3 regions from genomic DNA. In the authors' own workflow: The number of nucleated cells in each sample was estimated from the amplification of reference gene primers within the assay. To quantify the absolute abundance of each unique TCRbeta CDR3 rearrangement, sequence reads were collapsed and filtered. For each sample, productive Simpson clonality was calculated as the square root of Simpson's diversity index over productive rearrangements. TCRdb stores this immuneACCESS table with in-frame sequences only. Part of the clones is absent; in the studies checked, under half of the shortfall reflects unresolved V genes, and no reason is known for the rest. V and J calls plus clone size are reproduced from that table; the DNA served to infer D and trimming. For this sample there are fewer than 250,000 clones; about 83% appear just once. Of the sample, about 2.5% falls within the top ten clones.

The paper's findings and limits, for the study overall: The amount of clinical and demographic metadata varied by source and participant and was provided uncurated.

The specimen was peripheral blood. The chain is encoded by TRBV11-3 joined to TRBJ2-1, and 9 bases in between align with TRBD2. This receptor was taken from a woman in her 40s with active or convalescent COVID-19. CDR3 sequence: CASSLSGRLYNEQFF. The nucleotide sequence is TGTGCCAGCAGCCTGAGCGGGAGGCTATACAATGAGCAGTTCTTC.